One sample yielded the 5 T cell receptor beta chains listed below, sequenced in a study of T cell responses to AZD1222 COVID-19 vaccine. The table came from immunoSEQ multiplex PCR; TCRdb's copy has only in-frame clones and leaves some out. Of 140,000 to 150,000 clones listed, over 90% were seen once; the top ten hold roughly 5%. The sequenced sample was peripheral blood, obtained on day 0 of AZD1222 vaccination. These receptors were obtained from an adult in good health.

This chain joins TRBV27 and TRBJ2-5, with TRBD1 identical over 7 bases. From germline, CDR1 is MNHEY and CDR2 SMNVEV (reference sequence). This CDR3 has 16 amino acids. J was trimmed by 2 bases and V by 6 bases; bases with no gene match: 12. The CDR3 DNA sequence: TGTGCCAGCAGCAGAAAACAGGGGCCTTCGCAAGAGACCCAGTACTTC. It encodes CASSRKQGPSQETQYF.

The gene calls are TRBV27 and TRBJ2-7; 11 positions match TRBD2. J gave up 0 bases and V 3 bases, and 4 bases lay outside the gene matches. CDR1 and CDR2 (germline): MNHEY, SMNVEV (reference sequence). The CDR3 length is 16 residues. CDR3 sequence reads: CASSFLGTSGSYEQYF. As DNA, the CDR3 is TGTGCCAGCAGTTTCCTCGGGACTAGCGGCTCCTACGAGCAGTACTTC.

The chain is built from TRBV29-1 and TRBJ1-2; D not certain. This CDR3 is built from 11 residues. V was trimmed by 8 bases and J by 1 base, leaving 8 bases between them. Germline CDR1 reads SQVTM; CDR2 reads ANQGSEA. CDR3 sequence: CSTDGNYGYTF. CDR3 in DNA: TGCAGCACCGACGGTAACTATGGCTACACCTTC.

The chain combines TRBV29-1 with TRBJ2-1; possibly TRBD2 for D (7 bases). V was clipped by 6 bases and J by 5 bases, with 20 bases between them. CDR3 size: 15 residues. Germline V gene data show CDR1 as SQVTM and CDR2 as ANQGSEA. The DNA of the CDR3 is TGCAGCGTCCAAGGGGGGGACCTCTTGGACAATGAGCAGTTCTTC. It is translated as CSVQGGDLLDNEQFF.

This chain uses TRBV9 with TRBJ2-5, with 10 bases identical to TRBD1. V gave up 3 bases and J gave up 5 bases; unmatched junction bases: 7. This CDR3 spans 15 amino acids. Germline V gene sequence: CDR1 SGDLS, CDR2 YYNGEE. CDR3 coding DNA: TGTGCCAGCAGCGCTGGACCGGGACAGGGGGAGACCCAGTACTTC. Translating gives CASSAGPGQGETQYF.